Following are 7 T cell receptor beta chains from one sample sequenced in a study of cytomegalovirus exposure and HLA in healthy donors. The study ran its PCR with 60 Vbeta and 13 Jbeta primers. Generated by immunoSEQ multiplex PCR, the TCRdb table keeps only in-frame clones and is missing some. The data hold some 150,000 clones, with approximately 84% observed a single time. The sequenced sample was PBMCs. These receptors were obtained from a woman in her forties in good health and CMV-seronegative.

V is TRBV25-1 and J is TRBJ1-1; 9 bases fit TRBD1. This CDR3 is 16 amino acids long. V lost 6 bases and J lost 3; bases outside the gene matches: 11. The germline gives CDR1 MGHDK, CDR2 SYGVNS. The CDR3 loop is CASRVGTGSTYTEAFF. In DNA, the CDR3 is TGTGCCAGCAGAGTAGGGACAGGGTCTACATACACTGAAGCTTTCTTT.

The chain combines TRBV28 with TRBJ2-2; D perhaps matches TRBD2 (6 bases). Germline V CDR1 and CDR2: MDHEN, SYDVKM. The length of the CDR3 is 15 residues. The V end was cut by 2 bases, the J end by 3 bases, with 10 bases between. The CDR3 here is CASSLIWGDTGELFF. CDR3 in DNA: TGTGCCAGCAGTTTAATTTGGGGGGACACCGGGGAGCTGTTTTTT.

Comment on this clone: Because it lacks the conserved phenylalanine or tryptophan at the end, this CDR3 is likely a read error. The DNA is omitted, as the CDR3 cannot be located on it reliably, and the CDR3 follows TCRdb's listing. The genes are TRBV21-1 and TRBJ1-4; the D segment call TRBD1 is taken from the table without a DNA check. TRBV21-1 is designated a pseudogene. The CDR3 spans 14 amino acids, including both terminal residues. The chain's CDR3 is CASSKFASVRGRGR.

The V and J genes are TRBV7-9 and TRBJ1-5; D is unresolved. Germline CDR1 is SEHNR and CDR2 is FQNEAQ (reference sequence). The CDR3 loop spans 18 amino acids. Trimming left V 0 bases short and J 0 bases short, with 15 bases between. This chain's CDR3 is CASSLAPGEGYSNQPQHF. The CDR3 coding sequence is TGTGCCAGCAGCTTAGCGCCCGGGGAGGGTTATAGCAATCAGCCCCAGCATTTT. The full variable domain, in which reference TRBV7-9 and TRBJ1-5 provide the parts outside the CDR3, is DTGVSQNPRHKITKRGQNVTFRCDPISEHNRLYWYRQTLGQGPEFLTYFQNEAQLEKSRLLSDRFSAERPKGSFSTLEIQRTEQGDSAMYLCASSLAPGEGYSNQPQHFGDGTRLSIL.

The chain recombines TRBV19 with TRBJ2-7, with D possibly TRBD2 on 6 matching bases. The germline CDR1 and CDR2 sequences are LNHDA and SQIVND (reference sequence). Deletions cut 3 bases from V and 5 bases from J, with 11 bases between. The length of the CDR3 is 13 residues. The CDR3 is CASSMRRVDEQYF. As DNA, the CDR3 is TGTGCCAGTAGTATGAGGAGGGTGGACGAGCAGTACTTC.

The rearrangement joins TRBV4-2 to TRBJ2-7, with D tentatively TRBD1 (6 bases). The CDR3 runs to 14 residues. The ends were cut back, 3 bases at V and 2 bases at J, with 11 bases in the middle. The germline CDR1 and CDR2 sequences are LGHNA and YNFKEQ. The CDR3 region has the DNA TGTGCCAGCAGCCATCCGGGACATCCCTACGAGCAGTACTTC. It encodes CASSHPGHPYEQYF.

The chain links TRBV30 to TRBJ1-1; D uncertain. CDR3 length equals 11 residues. Germline assignment: CDR1 GTSNPN and CDR2 SVGIG (reference sequence). Trimming shortened V by 3 bases and J by 2 bases, and 4 bases separated the two germline ends. The CDR3 reads CAWRRNTEAFF. The DNA of the CDR3 is TGTGCCTGGAGGCGAAACACTGAAGCTTTCTTT.